Listed here are 5 T cell receptor beta chains from one sample, sequenced in a study of T cell repertoires in cytomegalovirus infection (dated by TCRdb to between 2018 and 2021). The treatment or condition label, as the study defines it: in vitro stimulation with specific CMV peptide epitopes to enrich CMV-specific T cells. TCRdb lists the instrument as Illumina HiSeq 1500. Using fastp trimming at Q25 and MiXCR clonotype assembly, TCRdb reanalyzed the public sequencing data and kept in-frame beta chains. A single entry per CDR3 protein holds the most common genes and DNA from its merged rows. The sample yields about 360,000 distinct CDR3 sequences; about 35% were counted once. The top ten hold approximately 13% of the sample. Which antigens these TCRs recognize remains unknown. The source material was cultured PBMCs, sampled from culture after CMV antigen stimulation. All receptors come from a human donor in good health (CMV status not recorded). Some clones in this sample may be carry-over from other donors' samples.

This clonotype was observed at least ten times. The V gene is TRBV7-2, the J gene TRBJ2-3, with D possibly being TRBD1 or TRBD2 (6 bases each). The CDR3 extends over 16 amino acids. Deletions cut 5 bases from V and 2 bases from J, with 17 bases between. The germline V gene encodes CDR1 SGHTA and CDR2 FQGNSA. The CDR3 DNA is TGTGCCAGCAGCCCTAGAGGGGGGCTGGCCACAGATACGCAGTATTTT. Its translation is CASSPRGGLATDTQYF.

The gene calls are TRBV10-3 and TRBJ1-2; 9 bases are a match to TRBD1. CDR1 is ENHRY and CDR2 is SYGVKD in the germline V gene. V lost 5 bases and J lost 2; bases outside the gene matches: 12. The CDR3 is 17 amino acids. CDR3 bases: TGTGCCATCAGTCCCTCGCGACAGGGGGGTGCCAACTATGGCTACACCTTC. Translating it yields CAISPSRQGGANYGYTF.

The chain couples TRBV7-2 to TRBJ2-3; D ambiguous. V lost 5 bases to trimming and J lost 6 bases, with 9 bases between them. The CDR3 extends over 12 amino acids. Germline assignment: CDR1 SGHTA and CDR2 FQGNSA. In DNA form, the CDR3 reads TGTGCCAGCAGCGGGTACTACGATACGCAGTATTTT. Translated: CASSGYYDTQYF.

CDR3 sequence reads: CSVTPGLGNEQFF. The CDR3 nucleotides read TGCAGCGTTACCCCGGGGCTGGGGAATGAGCAGTTCTTC. The V gene is TRBV29-1, the J gene TRBJ2-1; D is tentatively TRBD1 or TRBD2 (5 bases each). Trimming stripped 5 bases from V and 7 bases from J, with 15 bases between. The CDR3 totals 13 residues. Germline V gene lookup returns CDR1 SQVTM and CDR2 ANQGSEA.

This chain uses TRBV5-6 with TRBJ2-1, with D possibly being TRBD2 (5 bases). The CDR3 is 15 amino acids. The V gene lost 0 bases and the J gene lost 5 bases, with 12 bases spanning the gap. Germline V gene sequence: CDR1 SGHDT, CDR2 YYEEEE. This CDR3 is CASSLGTGVHNEQFF. CDR3 DNA: TGTGCCAGCAGCTTGGGTACCGGGGTCCACAATGAGCAGTTCTTC.